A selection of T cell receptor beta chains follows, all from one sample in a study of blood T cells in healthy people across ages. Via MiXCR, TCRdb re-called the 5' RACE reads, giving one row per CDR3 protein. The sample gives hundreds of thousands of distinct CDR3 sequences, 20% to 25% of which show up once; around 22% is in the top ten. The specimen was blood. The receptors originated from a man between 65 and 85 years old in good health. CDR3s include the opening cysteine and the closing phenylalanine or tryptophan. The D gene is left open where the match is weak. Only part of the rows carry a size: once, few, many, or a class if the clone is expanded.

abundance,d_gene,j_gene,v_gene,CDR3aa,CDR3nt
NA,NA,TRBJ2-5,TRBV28,CASSLSLGETQYF,TGTGCCAGCAGTTTAAGTCTGGGGGAGACCCAGTACTTC
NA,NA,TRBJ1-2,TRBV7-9,CASILGRDSYGYTF,TGTGCCAGCATCTTAGGACGGGACTCCTATGGCTACACCTTC
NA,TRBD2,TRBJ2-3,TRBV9,CASSARGLAPDTQYF,TGTGCCAGCAGCGCGAGAGGACTAGCCCCAGATACGCAGTATTTT
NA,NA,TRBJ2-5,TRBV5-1,CASSLGPSAKTQYF,TGCGCCAGCAGCTTGGGTCCTAGCGCGAAGACCCAGTACTTC
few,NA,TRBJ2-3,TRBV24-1,CATSDFGATDTQYF,TGTGCCACCAGTGATTTTGGGGCCACAGATACGCAGTATTTT
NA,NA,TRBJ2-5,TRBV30,CAWGLQETQYF,TGTGCCTGGGGGCTCCAAGAGACCCAGTACTTC
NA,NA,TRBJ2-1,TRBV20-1,CSAYRVRNEQFF,TGCAGTGCTTACAGGGTTCGCAATGAGCAGTTCTTC
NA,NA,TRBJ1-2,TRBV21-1,CASRRTGGGYGYTF,TGTGCCAGCAGAAGGACAGGGGGCGGCTATGGCTACACCTTC
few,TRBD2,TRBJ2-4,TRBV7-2,CASSLGSGGRAKNIQYF,TGTGCCAGCAGCTTAGGGTCGGGGGGAAGGGCCAAAAACATTCAGTACTTC
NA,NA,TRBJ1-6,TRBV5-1,CASSLMSRGENSPLHF,TGCGCCAGCAGCTTGATGAGTCGGGGGGAGAATTCACCCCTCCACTTT
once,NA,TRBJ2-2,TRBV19,CASSRQTNTGELFF,TGTGCCAGTAGTCGGCAGACGAACACCGGGGAGCTGTTTTTT
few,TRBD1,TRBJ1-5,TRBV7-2,CASRDTGGGNQPQHF,TGTGCCAGCAGAGATACAGGGGGCGGCAATCAGCCCCAGCATTTT
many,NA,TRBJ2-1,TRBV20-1,CSAHNAGVGSYNEQFF,TGCAGTGCTCACAACGCAGGGGTCGGCTCCTACAATGAGCAGTTCTTC
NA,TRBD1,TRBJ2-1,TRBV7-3,CASGVRTGAINEQFF,TGTGCCAGCGGCGTTAGGACAGGGGCCATAAATGAGCAGTTCTTC
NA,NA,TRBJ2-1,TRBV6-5,CASSPLSGKNNEQFF,TGTGCCAGCAGCCCCTTGTCGGGGAAGAATAATGAGCAGTTCTTC
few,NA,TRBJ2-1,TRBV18,CASSPAGARVVNEQFF,TGTGCCAGCTCACCAGCCGGGGCGCGGGTCGTCAATGAGCAGTTCTTC
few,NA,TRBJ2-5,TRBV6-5,CASTRLETQYF,TGTGCCAGCACCCGTCTGGAGACCCAGTACTTC
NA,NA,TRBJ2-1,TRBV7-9,CASRSINEQFF,TGTGCCAGCAGGTCGATCAATGAGCAGTTCTTC
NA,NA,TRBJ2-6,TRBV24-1,CATSEPGTGANVLTF,TGTGCCACCAGTGAGCCAGGGACTGGGGCCAACGTCCTGACTTTC
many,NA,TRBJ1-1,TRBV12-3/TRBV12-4,CASSLRQGTEAFF,TGTGCCAGCAGTTTACGTCAGGGAACTGAAGCTTTCTTT
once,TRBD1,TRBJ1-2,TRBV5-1,CASSWGQGNSYGYTF,TGCGCCAGCAGCTGGGGACAGGGTAATTCCTATGGCTACACCTTC
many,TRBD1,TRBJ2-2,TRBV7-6,CASSRHSYRDRGTGELFF,TGTGCCAGCAGCAGACACTCCTATCGGGACAGGGGTACCGGGGAGCTGTTTTTT
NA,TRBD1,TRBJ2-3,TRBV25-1,CASSEGQGTGLADTQYF,TGTGCCAGCAGTGAAGGGCAGGGGACAGGGTTGGCAGATACGCAGTATTTT
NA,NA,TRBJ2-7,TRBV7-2,CASSLVTGETYEQYF,TGTGCCAGCAGCTTAGTAACGGGGGAGACATACGAGCAGTACTTC
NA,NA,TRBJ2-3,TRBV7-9,CASSYTRSTDTQYF,TGTGCCAGCAGCTACACTAGGAGCACAGATACGCAGTATTTT
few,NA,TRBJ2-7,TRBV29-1,CSVGQVYEQYF,TGCAGCGTTGGTCAGGTCTACGAGCAGTACTTC
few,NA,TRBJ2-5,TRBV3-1,CASSSAVSQETQYF,TGTGCCAGCAGCTCGGCGGTCAGCCAAGAGACCCAGTACTTC
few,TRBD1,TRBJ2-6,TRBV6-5,CASRPTGAGANVLTF,TGTGCCAGCAGGCCAACAGGGGCCGGGGCCAACGTCCTGACTTTC